This is a list of T cell receptor beta chains from one sample in a study of control samples from healthy donors and cancer patients. Assay used: immunoSEQ multiplex PCR; TCRdb lists only in-frame clones, some missing. The sample lists some 30,000 clones; about nine tenths were seen once. Material for sequencing was PBMCs. Receptors were obtained from a man in his fifties or sixties with lung cancer. Both conserved end residues are trimmed from each CDR3.

>TRBV3-1/TRBV3-2|TRBJ1-1
ASSQRGRTEAF
>TRBV6-5|TRBJ1-4
ASSYRGLGNEKLF
>TRBV2|TRBJ1-2
ASSVREEGGYT
>TRBV7-2|TRBJ1-1
ASSLGRMGRGGNTEAF
>TRBV4-3|TRBJ2-4
ASSQDPPRQGVAKNIQY
>TRBV6-5|TRBJ1-6
ASRRGINSPLH
>TRBV5-5|TRBJ2-3
ASSLFSGGTTDTQY
>TRBV18|TRBJ1-5
ASSPTGDPSQPQH
>TRBV18|TRBJ1-2
ASSPLGTELGYT
>TRBV5-1|TRBJ2-1
ASSTFRGYNEQF
>TRBV28|TRBJ2-2
ASSLWQANTGELF
>TRBV4-1|TRBJ2-5
ASSQSSGGQETQY
>TRBV20-1|TRBJ2-1
SASSGETGSGEQF
>TRBV10-1|TRBJ2-3
ASSGPPGLGDPSTDTQY
>TRBV7-6|TRBJ2-2
ASRMGLSRGTGELF
>TRBV18|TRBJ2-3
ASSPTGAGSTDTQY
>TRBV3-1/TRBV3-2|TRBJ1-2
ASSQGRDGYT
>TRBV6-5|TRBJ2-3
ASTPDLSLYTQY
>TRBV2|TRBJ2-1
ASSEAGGGGEQF
>TRBV9|TRBJ2-5
ASSPRGQETQY
>TRBV19|TRBJ1-1
ASSIEGGARDTEAF
>TRBV5-8|TRBJ1-2
ASSLTGVYYGYT
>TRBV12-3/TRBV12-4|TRBJ2-7
ASSLDIYEQY
>TRBV9|TRBJ2-2
ASSVGLADTGELF
>TRBV6-6|TRBJ1-4
ASSQTGSYEKLF
>TRBV6-5|TRBJ2-5
ASSYSSGTETQY
>TRBV30|TRBJ1-6
AWSMGQENSPLH